This TCR beta chain was profiled in a study of neurological immune-mediated disorders. Between the trimmed V and J ends, which lost 5 bases and 2 bases, there was a span of 12 bases. This CDR3 has 14 amino acids. As healthy controls, volunteers from a blood bank in Maryland, USA, were used. 5'RACE with 10-nucleotide random UMIs generated the cDNA. In every sequencing run, more than 160 million TCR-beta sequences were generated from 15-18 subjects. TCRdb recomputed calls from the 5' RACE reads with MiXCR, one row per CDR3 protein. The sample holds about 38,000 distinct CDR3 sequences, approximately 5.1% seen once. This clonotype has at least ten counts.

The source material was CD4+ T cells from blood. This sequence originates from a man aged 18 to 30 in good health. The rearrangement links TRBV12-3 or TRBV12-4 to TRBJ2-5, with D maybe TRBD2 (6 bases). As DNA, the CDR3 is TGTGCCAGCAGTACGGGGGATGAACAAGAGACCCAGTACTTC. Its translation: CASSTGDEQETQYF.